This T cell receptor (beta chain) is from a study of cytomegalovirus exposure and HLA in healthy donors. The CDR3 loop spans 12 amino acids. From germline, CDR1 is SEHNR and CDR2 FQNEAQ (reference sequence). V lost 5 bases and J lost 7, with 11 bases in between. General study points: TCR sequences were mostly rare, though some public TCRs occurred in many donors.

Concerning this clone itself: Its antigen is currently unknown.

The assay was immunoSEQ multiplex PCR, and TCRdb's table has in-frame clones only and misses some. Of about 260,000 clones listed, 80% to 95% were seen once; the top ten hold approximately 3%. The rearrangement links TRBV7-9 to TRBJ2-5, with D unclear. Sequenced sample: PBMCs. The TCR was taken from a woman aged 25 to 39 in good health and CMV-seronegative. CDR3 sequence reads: CASSPQGTTQYF. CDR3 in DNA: TGTGCCAGCAGCCCCCAAGGAACGACCCAGTACTTC.